The T cell receptor beta chain under discussion was sequenced for a study of T-cell reconstitution after alpha-beta-depleted transplantation in children. Points from the study as a whole: After transplant, at about two months, alpha-beta T cells were reportedly derived from several hundred expanded graft clones.

Preparation of the TCRbeta library was carried out with unique molecular identifiers. TCRdb reprocessed the PCR reads via MiXCR and lists one record per CDR3 protein. The sample shows 200,000 or so distinct CDR3 sequences, 5.5% to 7% of them seen only once. Germline values: CDR1 SGHRS, CDR2 YFSETQ. V was shortened by 4 bases and J by 0 bases, with 14 bases between the two germline ends. The CDR3 consists of 16 residues. In its sample, this clonotype was seen once. The target antigen is unknown. This may arise from a read error, as a much more abundant clone is one base away. The gene calls are TRBV5-1 and TRBJ2-1; D ambiguous. This specimen consisted of PBMCs, obtained before TCRalphabeta/CD19-depleted stem cell transplant. The sequence was collected from a boy aged 2-9 years with acute lymphoblastic leukemia, due to receive a stem cell transplant. CDR3 sequence: CASSLGLGPSYNEQFF. In DNA form, the CDR3 reads TGCGCCAGCAGCCTTGGATTAGGACCCTCCTACAATGAGCAGTTCTTC. Drawing the rest from reference TRBV5-1 and TRBJ2-1, the complete variable domain is KAGVTQTPRYLIKTRGQQVTLSCSPISGHRSVSWYQQTPGQGLQFLFEYFSETQRNKGNFPGRFSGRQFSNSRSEMNVSTLELGDSALYLCASSLGLGPSYNEQFFGPGTRLTVL.